This TCR beta chain was recovered during a study of T cells in tuberculosis. The CDR3 contains 14 residues. The V gene's germline CDR1 is MDHEN and CDR2 SYDVKM. Trimming cost V 5 bases and J 2 bases; bases outside gene matches: 5. Sorting used thawed, overnight-rested PBMC stained with anti-CD3, a viability dye and GMM-loaded CD1B tetramer. The CD1B tetramers carried C32 glucose monomycolate purified from Rhodococcus equi. Tetramer-sorted PBMC had been CD14 monocyte-depleted before freezing. Libraries were prepared by immunoSEQ multiplex PCR; TCRdb keeps only in-frame clonotypes and omits some of them. The data show more than 45,000 clones, around 90% seen once.

The rearrangement links TRBV28 to TRBJ2-5; TRBD1 matches 7 bases. Material for sequencing was CD1b-GMM tetramer-negative cells sorted from PBMCs. This receptor was taken from an adult woman with latent tuberculosis. CDR3 nucleotide sequence: TGTGCCAGCAGTGAGACAGGGAAGCAAGAGACCCAGTACTTC. It yields the protein CASSETGKQETQYF.